This TCR beta chain comes out of a study of shared clonotypes between healthy human individuals. Study-level results: Naive subsets generally had larger estimated richness than memory subsets. Compared with clonotypes that all four donors shared, non-shared clonotypes had lower generation probabilities. Across a handful of donors, naive CD4 shared 4.5% to 6%, naive CD8 more than 3%, memory CD4 2.3%, memory CD8 0.4% to 0.5%.

CDR3 length: 15 residues. Per germline, CDR1 MNHNS and CDR2 SASEGT. Trimming at V came to 6 bases and at J to 5 bases, leaving 11 bases not matched to a gene. Repertoires were generated with immunoSEQ multiplex PCR, while TCRdb's copy carries only in-frame clones and drops some. The top ten hold around 0.15% of the sample, which has millions of clones, around 90% seen once. Splitting of CD4+ cells produced CD45RA+ naive and CD45RA-negative memory subsets. In regard to this clone: What it binds is unknown.

The clonotype originates from a man between 18 and 29 years old in good health. Sequenced material: naive CD4+ T cells sorted from blood. Subset reported: CD45RA+ positively selected. The V and J genes are TRBV6-1 and TRBJ2-7; 9 bases map to TRBD1. The DNA of the CDR3 is TGTGCCAGCAGCAATTACCGGGACAGGGCTAACGAGCAGTACTTC. Amino acids: CASSNYRDRANEQYF.